This T cell receptor beta chain was identified in a study of OX40 agonist ivuxolimab in advanced cancers. CDR3 size: 14 residues. The ends were cut back, 2 bases at V and 5 bases at J, with 10 bases in the middle. Germline values: CDR1 MNHNS, CDR2 SASEGT. Only in-frame clones appear in the TCRdb table, and some are missing; sequencing was by immunoSEQ multiplex PCR. Altogether 86,000 or so clones are present, roughly nine tenths being singletons, with the ten largest covering around 2.8%. The genes are TRBV6-1 and TRBJ1-5; D is unclear. The material was CD4+ or CD8+ T cells sorted from blood, obtained in a trial of the OX40 agonist ivuxolimab. This TCR derives from an adult with an advanced solid tumor such as melanoma, head and neck, liver or kidney cancer. The CDR3 bases are TGTGCCAGCAGTGAATACAGCGTCTATCAGCCCCAGCATTTT. Amino acid sequence: CASSEYSVYQPQHF.